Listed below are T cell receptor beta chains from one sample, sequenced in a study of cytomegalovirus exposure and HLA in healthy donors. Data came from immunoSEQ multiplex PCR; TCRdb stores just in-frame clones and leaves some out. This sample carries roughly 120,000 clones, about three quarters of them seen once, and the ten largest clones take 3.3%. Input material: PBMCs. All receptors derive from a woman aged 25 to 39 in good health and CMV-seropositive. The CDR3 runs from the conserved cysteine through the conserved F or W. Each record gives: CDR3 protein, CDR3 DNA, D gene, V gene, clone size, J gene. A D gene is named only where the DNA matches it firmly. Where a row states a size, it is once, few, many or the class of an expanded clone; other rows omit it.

CDR3aa: CASSDGRTSGGWNEQFF
CDR3nt: TGTGCCAGCAGCGACGGAAGGACTAGCGGGGGGTGGAATGAGCAGTTCTTC
d_gene: TRBD2
v_gene: TRBV7-9
abundance: -
j_gene: TRBJ2-1

CDR3aa: CASSFSYSLAGSSEQFF
CDR3nt: TGTGCCAGCAGCTTTAGTTACTCACTAGCGGGGAGCAGTGAGCAGTTCTTC
d_gene: TRBD2
v_gene: TRBV7-9
abundance: -
j_gene: TRBJ2-1

CDR3aa: CASNPSGTGSYEQYF
CDR3nt: TGTGCCAGCAACCCCTCCGGGACAGGGTCCTACGAGCAGTACTTC
d_gene: TRBD1
v_gene: TRBV28
abundance: -
j_gene: TRBJ2-7

CDR3aa: CATAPRGYPGEQYF
CDR3nt: TGTGCCACCGCCCCCAGGGGCTACCCGGGGGAGCAGTACTTC
d_gene: -
v_gene: TRBV6-1
abundance: -
j_gene: TRBJ2-7

CDR3aa: CASSPPGTEYSPLHF
CDR3nt: TGTGCCAGCAGCCCCCCCGGGACAGAATATTCACCCCTCCACTTT
d_gene: TRBD1
v_gene: TRBV7-2
abundance: -
j_gene: TRBJ1-6

CDR3aa: CATVPRDREGVEQFF
CDR3nt: TGTGCCACCGTTCCCCGGGACAGGGAGGGAGTTGAGCAGTTCTTC
d_gene: TRBD1
v_gene: TRBV28
abundance: -
j_gene: TRBJ2-1

CDR3aa: CASSGRVQGFSGYTF
CDR3nt: TGTGCCAGCAGTGGACGAGTACAGGGGTTTTCCGGCTACACCTTC
d_gene: TRBD1
v_gene: TRBV6-6
abundance: -
j_gene: TRBJ1-2

CDR3aa: CASSRAGDRSEHF
CDR3nt: TGTGCCAGCTCACGGGCGGGGGACAGGTCCGAGCATTTT
d_gene: TRBD1
v_gene: TRBV18
abundance: -
j_gene: TRBJ1-5

CDR3aa: CATRTGTYEQYF
CDR3nt: TGTGCCACTAGGACAGGAACCTACGAGCAGTACTTC
d_gene: TRBD1
v_gene: TRBV27
abundance: -
j_gene: TRBJ2-7

CDR3aa: CASSLGVEQYF
CDR3nt: TGTGCCAGCAGCTTGGGAGTCGAGCAGTACTTC
d_gene: -
v_gene: TRBV11-2
abundance: -
j_gene: TRBJ2-7

CDR3aa: CASRGADNEQFF
CDR3nt: TGTGCCAGCAGAGGGGCAGACAATGAGCAGTTCTTC
d_gene: -
v_gene: TRBV6-6
abundance: -
j_gene: TRBJ2-1

CDR3aa: CASGARTGELFF
CDR3nt: TGTGCCAGTGGGGCACGGACCGGGGAGCTGTTTTTT
d_gene: -
v_gene: TRBV6-5
abundance: -
j_gene: TRBJ2-2

CDR3aa: CASSLSGQETQYF
CDR3nt: TGTGCCAGCAGTTTATCAGGCCAAGAGACCCAGTACTTC
d_gene: -
v_gene: TRBV28
abundance: -
j_gene: TRBJ2-5

CDR3aa: CASSTDRGPDIQYF
CDR3nt: TGTGCCAGCAGCACTGACAGGGGGCCCGACATTCAGTACTTC
d_gene: TRBD1
v_gene: TRBV7-9
abundance: -
j_gene: TRBJ2-4

CDR3aa: CASSVAGVNEQFF
CDR3nt: TGTGCCAGCAGCGTAGCAGGCGTCAATGAGCAGTTCTTC
d_gene: -
v_gene: TRBV9
abundance: -
j_gene: TRBJ2-1

CDR3aa: CASSEPPTGRAETQYF
CDR3nt: TGTGCCAGCAGTGAACCGCCGACAGGGCGGGCAGAGACCCAGTACTTC
d_gene: TRBD1
v_gene: TRBV6-1
abundance: -
j_gene: TRBJ2-5

CDR3aa: CASSLTAEETQYF
CDR3nt: TGTGCCAGCAGCTTAACAGCCGAAGAGACCCAGTACTTC
d_gene: -
v_gene: TRBV11-3
abundance: -
j_gene: TRBJ2-5

CDR3aa: CASSVDGQVYEKLFF
CDR3nt: TGTGCCAGCAGCGTAGACGGACAGGTTTATGAAAAACTGTTTTTT
d_gene: TRBD1
v_gene: TRBV9
abundance: -
j_gene: TRBJ1-4

CDR3aa: CASSVVGGSEQFF
CDR3nt: TGTGCCAGCAGCGTAGTGGGGGGTAGTGAGCAGTTCTTC
d_gene: -
v_gene: TRBV9
abundance: -
j_gene: TRBJ2-1

CDR3aa: CATSRGDREVSGANVLTF
CDR3nt: TGTGCCACCAGCAGGGGGGACAGGGAGGTCTCTGGGGCCAACGTCCTGACTTTC
d_gene: TRBD1
v_gene: TRBV15
abundance: few
j_gene: TRBJ2-6

CDR3aa: CASSPEGNTEAFF
CDR3nt: TGTGCCAGCAGCCCCGAGGGGAACACTGAAGCTTTCTTT
d_gene: -
v_gene: TRBV7-9
abundance: few
j_gene: TRBJ1-1

CDR3aa: CASSPRGDSTDTQYF
CDR3nt: TGTGCCAGCTCACCACGGGGGGACAGCACAGATACGCAGTATTTT
d_gene: -
v_gene: TRBV18
abundance: -
j_gene: TRBJ2-3

CDR3aa: CASSSKASGVLSYEQYF
CDR3nt: TGTGCCAGCAGTTCTAAGGCTAGCGGGGTTTTATCCTACGAGCAGTACTTC
d_gene: TRBD2
v_gene: TRBV28
abundance: -
j_gene: TRBJ2-7

CDR3aa: CASRGQGAHGYTF
CDR3nt: TGTGCCAGCAGAGGACAGGGGGCGCATGGCTACACCTTC
d_gene: TRBD1
v_gene: TRBV2
abundance: -
j_gene: TRBJ1-2

CDR3aa: CASSPGQWYNEQFF
CDR3nt: TGTGCCAGCAGCCCGGGACAGTGGTACAATGAGCAGTTCTTC
d_gene: TRBD1
v_gene: TRBV7-9
abundance: once
j_gene: TRBJ2-1

CDR3aa: CASTRDIAYNEQFF
CDR3nt: TGTGCCAGCACCCGGGACATAGCCTACAATGAGCAGTTCTTC
d_gene: -
v_gene: TRBV6-1
abundance: -
j_gene: TRBJ2-1

CDR3aa: CASRPGQGQGGAFF
CDR3nt: TGTGCCAGCAGGCCGGGACAGGGCCAAGGAGGGGCTTTCTTT
d_gene: TRBD1
v_gene: TRBV2
abundance: -
j_gene: TRBJ1-1

CDR3aa: CASSGADRIEAFF
CDR3nt: TGTGCCAGCAGTGGAGCGGACCGGATTGAAGCTTTCTTT
d_gene: -
v_gene: TRBV27
abundance: -
j_gene: TRBJ1-1

CDR3aa: CASSQDLDRGYEQYF
CDR3nt: TGCGCCAGCAGCCAAGATCTGGACAGGGGGTACGAGCAGTACTTC
d_gene: TRBD1
v_gene: TRBV4-1
abundance: few
j_gene: TRBJ2-7

CDR3aa: CASSLPDYTGELFF
CDR3nt: TGTGCCAGCAGCTTGCCGGACTACACCGGGGAGCTGTTTTTT
d_gene: -
v_gene: TRBV5-4
abundance: -
j_gene: TRBJ2-2

CDR3aa: CASIKGTWPNTIYF
CDR3nt: TGTGCCAGCATCAAAGGGACATGGCCGAACACCATATATTTT
d_gene: -
v_gene: TRBV6-1
abundance: -
j_gene: TRBJ1-3

CDR3aa: CASSFSGTEAFF
CDR3nt: TGCGCCAGCAGCTTTAGCGGCACTGAAGCTTTCTTT
d_gene: -
v_gene: TRBV5-1
abundance: -
j_gene: TRBJ1-1

CDR3aa: CASSINGGGVGSSEQFF
CDR3nt: TGTGCCAGCAGCATTAACGGTGGGGGCGTGGGCTCTTCTGAGCAGTTCTTC
d_gene: -
v_gene: TRBV7-3
abundance: -
j_gene: TRBJ2-1

CDR3aa: CASSLSGTAETQYF
CDR3nt: TGTGCCAGCAGCTTGAGTGGGACAGCTGAGACCCAGTACTTC
d_gene: TRBD1
v_gene: TRBV5-6
abundance: -
j_gene: TRBJ2-5

CDR3aa: CASSVGFLAEDTDTQYF
CDR3nt: TGTGCCAGCAGCGTAGGATTTCTGGCGGAGGACACAGATACGCAGTATTTT
d_gene: -
v_gene: TRBV9
abundance: -
j_gene: TRBJ2-3

CDR3aa: CASSESRHRPVNTEAFF
CDR3nt: TGCGCCAGCAGTGAGTCACGACACCGGCCTGTGAACACTGAAGCTTTCTTT
d_gene: -
v_gene: TRBV10-2
abundance: -
j_gene: TRBJ1-1

CDR3aa: CASSLSGERYNEQFF
CDR3nt: TGTGCCAGCAGCTTATCGGGGGAACGGTACAATGAGCAGTTCTTC
d_gene: -
v_gene: TRBV7-2
abundance: -
j_gene: TRBJ2-1

CDR3aa: CASDYSGGYTF
CDR3nt: TGTGCCAGCGATTATAGCGGTGGCTACACCTTC
d_gene: -
v_gene: TRBV2
abundance: -
j_gene: TRBJ1-2

CDR3aa: CASSRVTGQGVSETQYF
CDR3nt: TGTGCCAGCAGCCGGGTTACGGGACAGGGCGTTTCGGAGACCCAGTACTTC
d_gene: TRBD1
v_gene: TRBV4-2
abundance: -
j_gene: TRBJ2-5

CDR3aa: CASSRSGQQNTEAFF
CDR3nt: TGCGCCAGCAGCCGGTCAGGACAGCAGAACACTGAAGCTTTCTTT
d_gene: -
v_gene: TRBV5-1
abundance: -
j_gene: TRBJ1-1

CDR3aa: CASRGGQGPSGDYGYTF
CDR3nt: TGTGCCAGCAGGGGAGGACAGGGTCCCTCTGGGGACTATGGCTACACCTTC
d_gene: TRBD1
v_gene: TRBV28
abundance: -
j_gene: TRBJ1-2

CDR3aa: CASSYFFPGDRAAQETQYF
CDR3nt: TGTGCCAGCAGCTATTTTTTCCCCGGGGACAGGGCCGCCCAAGAGACCCAGTACTTC
d_gene: TRBD1
v_gene: TRBV5-5
abundance: -
j_gene: TRBJ2-5

CDR3aa: CASSLTTGETQYF
CDR3nt: TGTGCCAGCAGCTTAACGACTGGGGAGACCCAGTACTTC
d_gene: -
v_gene: TRBV7-2
abundance: few
j_gene: TRBJ2-5

CDR3aa: CASSLQTSYNEQFF
CDR3nt: TGTGCCAGCAGCCTACAGACATCTTACAATGAGCAGTTCTTC
d_gene: -
v_gene: TRBV7-3
abundance: -
j_gene: TRBJ2-1

CDR3aa: CASSPGQGFANTEAFF
CDR3nt: TGCGCCAGCAGCCCCGGACAGGGGTTCGCTAACACTGAAGCTTTCTTT
d_gene: TRBD1
v_gene: TRBV5-1
abundance: -
j_gene: TRBJ1-1

CDR3aa: CASSGGLAGGREQFF
CDR3nt: TGTGCCAGCAGCGGCGGACTAGCGGGGGGCCGGGAGCAGTTCTTC
d_gene: TRBD2
v_gene: TRBV9
abundance: -
j_gene: TRBJ2-1

CDR3aa: CASSQAKGSTDTQYF
CDR3nt: TGTGCCAGCAGCCAAGCCAAGGGGTCCACAGATACGCAGTATTTT
d_gene: -
v_gene: TRBV4-2
abundance: -
j_gene: TRBJ2-3

CDR3aa: CASSQAPGEGYTF
CDR3nt: TGTGCCAGCAGCCAAGCCCCGGGGGAAGGCTACACCTTC
d_gene: -
v_gene: TRBV4-2
abundance: -
j_gene: TRBJ1-2

CDR3aa: CATNPGLQTGELFF
CDR3nt: TGTGCCACCAATCCGGGACTCCAAACCGGGGAGCTGTTTTTT
d_gene: -
v_gene: TRBV15
abundance: -
j_gene: TRBJ2-2

CDR3aa: CASTNPRTGDEQYF
CDR3nt: TGTGCCAGCACCAACCCCAGGACAGGGGACGAGCAGTACTTC
d_gene: TRBD1
v_gene: TRBV6-5
abundance: -
j_gene: TRBJ2-7

CDR3aa: CAISNRPYNEKLFF
CDR3nt: TGTGCCATTTCGAACAGGCCATATAATGAAAAACTGTTTTTT
d_gene: -
v_gene: TRBV15
abundance: -
j_gene: TRBJ1-4

CDR3aa: CASSPPAGQGYGYTF
CDR3nt: TGTGCCAGCTCACCACCGGCGGGGCAGGGCTATGGCTACACCTTC
d_gene: -
v_gene: TRBV18
abundance: -
j_gene: TRBJ1-2

CDR3aa: CASSWGSLNTEAFF
CDR3nt: TGTGCCAGCAGTTGGGGCAGCCTGAACACTGAAGCTTTCTTT
d_gene: -
v_gene: TRBV28
abundance: -
j_gene: TRBJ1-1

CDR3aa: CASSLDRVGEKLFF
CDR3nt: TGTGCCAGCAGCTTGGACAGGGTGGGCGAAAAACTGTTTTTT
d_gene: -
v_gene: TRBV5-8
abundance: few
j_gene: TRBJ1-4

CDR3aa: CASSLGDSLLSRGYTF
CDR3nt: TGCGCCAGCAGCTTGGGAGACAGTCTCCTCTCGCGGGGCTACACCTTC
d_gene: -
v_gene: TRBV5-1
abundance: few
j_gene: TRBJ1-2

CDR3aa: CASSLYGQHTEAFF
CDR3nt: TGTGCCAGCAGTTTATACGGACAGCACACTGAAGCTTTCTTT
d_gene: -
v_gene: TRBV27
abundance: few
j_gene: TRBJ1-1

CDR3aa: CASSAVAGGFETQYF
CDR3nt: TGTGCCAGCAGCGCAGTAGCGGGGGGGTTTGAGACCCAGTACTTC
d_gene: TRBD2
v_gene: TRBV9
abundance: -
j_gene: TRBJ2-5